This T cell receptor beta chain emerged from a study of CD8+ T cells in alopecia areata. Study results and caveats: Many expanded lesional clones persisted during tofacitinib (in both scalp and blood).

Following RNA extraction, reverse transcription yielded cDNA that acted as the sequencing template. Using immunoSEQ multiplex PCR, the repertoire was profiled, and TCRdb retains in-frame clones only, with some absent. The table includes about 110,000 clones, around 53% detected once. Noted treatment: oral pan-JAK inhibitor, 5-10 mg twice daily. On this clone: Its antigen is unidentified.

Germline lookup yields CDR1 SNHLY and CDR2 FYNNEI. V shed 6 bases and J 2 bases; nucleotides not matched to a gene: 10. The CDR3 contains 15 residues. Sequenced here: CD8+ T cells sorted from blood, sampled at week 24, from a patient treated with tofacitinib. The chain is built from TRBV2 and TRBJ2-7, with 7 bases aligning to TRBD2. The sequence was collected from a human donor with alopecia areata. The CDR3 protein is CASSERGSGTYEQYF. The CDR3 bases are TGTGCCAGCAGCGAGCGGGGTAGCGGTACCTACGAGCAGTACTTC.